The 25 T cell receptor beta chains in this list originate from one sample, sequenced in a study of blood T cell repertoires in COVID-19. Assay used: immunoSEQ multiplex PCR; TCRdb lists only in-frame clones, some missing. The data contain 100,000 to 150,000 clones, more than 80% of them singletons. The sequencing input was peripheral blood. These receptors came from a woman aged 60-70 years with acute or convalescent COVID-19.

The genes are TRBV4-1 and TRBJ1-2; TRBD1 matches at 8 bases. This CDR3 contains 16 residues. V lost 4 bases and J lost 0; bases outside the gene matches: 7. Germline CDR1 is MGHRA and CDR2 is YSYEKL. CDR3 bases: TGCGCCAGCAGCCTAGGACAGGGAGGGTCTAACTATGGCTACACCTTC. It translates to CASSLGQGGSNYGYTF.

There are a few counts of this clone. The gene calls are TRBV11-2 and TRBJ1-1; 8 nucleotides match TRBD1. CDR3 length: 14 amino acids. Trimming at V came to 5 bases and at J to 1 base, leaving 3 bases not matched to a gene. The germline V gene encodes CDR1 SGHAT and CDR2 FQNNGV. DNA of the CDR3: TGTGCCAGCAGCAGACAGGGGAGGAACACTGAAGCTTTCTTT. It codes for CASSRQGRNTEAFF.

The chain combines TRBV29-1 with TRBJ1-3; TRBD1 aligns across 10 bases. From germline, CDR1 is SQVTM and CDR2 ANQGSEA. V shed 0 bases, J shed 8 bases, and the junction held 16 bases outside the gene matches. The CDR3 consists of 18 residues. This CDR3 reads CSVEDLESLGQGQDTIYF. CDR3 nucleotide sequence: TGCAGCGTTGAAGATCTTGAGTCCCTGGGACAGGGGCAAGACACCATATATTTT.

In regard to this clone: Other DNA sequences in this sample translate to the same CDR3. V is TRBV5-1 and J is TRBJ1-3; no clear D gene. CDR3 length: 15 residues. Per germline, CDR1 SGHRS and CDR2 YFSETQ. V was pared by 0 bases and J by 1 base, with 8 bases between. The CDR3 bases are TGCGCCAGCAGCTTGGTCGCGGGGTCTGGAAACACCATATATTTT. Translation: CASSLVAGSGNTIYF.

V is TRBV30 and J is TRBJ1-4; a possible D gene is TRBD1 (6 bases). The V end was cut by 2 bases, the J end by 5 bases, with 15 bases between. Germline V gene sequence: CDR1 GTSNPN, CDR2 SVGIG (reference sequence). The CDR3 sequence is 15 residues long. The CDR3, as DNA: TGTGCCTGGAGTTCTGAAGGGGGTAGGAATGAAAAACTGTTTTTT. Residues: CAWSSEGGRNEKLFF.

The V call is TRBV5-1, the J call TRBJ1-1; D uncertain. This CDR3 comprises 13 residues. Germline V gene lookup returns CDR1 SGHRS and CDR2 YFSETQ. Trimming took 1 base from V and 8 from J, leaving 12 bases between them. The CDR3 nucleotides read TGCGCCAGCAGCTTGTCGGAGCGCCGGGAAGCTTTCTTT. Translated: CASSLSERREAFF.

V gene TRBV7-8 combines with J gene TRBJ2-1, with 8 bases lining up with TRBD2. This CDR3 region has 15 residues. From germline, CDR1 is SGHVS and CDR2 FQNEAQ. V lost 5 bases, J lost 4 bases, and 7 bases stayed unmatched. The CDR3 DNA reads TGTGCCAGCAGCCCACAGCGGGGGAGATACAATGAGCAGTTCTTC. It is translated as CASSPQRGRYNEQFF.

The chain recombines TRBV19 with TRBJ1-2, with TRBD1 as a possible D gene (5 bases). The V and J ends lost 3 bases and 4 bases respectively, with 15 bases between them. Germline V gives CDR1 LNHDA, CDR2 SQIVND (reference sequence). The CDR3 totals 15 residues. CDR3 region: CASSIRQGWSYGYTF. The CDR3 DNA is TGTGCCAGTAGTATTCGGCAGGGATGGAGCTATGGCTACACCTTC. Combining the CDR3 with reference TRBV19 and TRBJ1-2 gives the whole variable domain DGGITQSPKYLFRKEGQNVTLSCEQNLNHDAMYWYRQDPGQGLRLIYYSQIVNDFQKGDIAEGYSVSREKKESFPLTVTSAQKNPTAFYLCASSIRQGWSYGYTFGSGTRLTVV.

Here the CDR3 reads CASSPFEGDTRRGEAFF. The CDR3 DNA follows: TGTGCCAGCTCACCTTTTGAAGGGGACACCCGAAGAGGTGAAGCTTTCTTT. This chain joins TRBV18 and TRBJ1-1; a possible D gene is TRBD1 (6 bases). V was clipped by 3 bases and J by 7 bases, with 24 bases between them. Looked up from germline, CDR1 is KGHSH and CDR2 is LQKENI. CDR3 size: 17 residues.

This clone is a singleton in its sample. The gene calls are TRBV10-2 and TRBJ1-2; D is possibly TRBD1 (6 bases). Trimming removed 6 bases from V and 5 bases from J, with 10 bases in between. From germline, CDR1 is WSHSY and CDR2 SAAADI. CDR3 length: 12 residues. The chain's CDR3 is CASRGQGYGYTF. The CDR3 DNA is TGCGCCAGCAGGGGTCAGGGGTATGGCTACACCTTC.

The chain combines TRBV7-9 with TRBJ2-3; 7 bases agree with TRBD2. The germline V gene encodes CDR1 SEHNR and CDR2 FQNEAQ (reference sequence). J was trimmed by 3 bases and V by 2 bases; bases with no gene match: 14. The CDR3 consists of 18 residues. CDR3 bases: TGTGCCAGCAGCTTAAGGCGTCGGGGCTCGCGGGGGACAGATACGCAGTATTTT. This codes for CASSLRRRGSRGTDTQYF.

The rearrangement joins TRBV5-4 to TRBJ1-4; D is unclear. In germline, CDR1 is SGHNT, CDR2 YYREEE (reference sequence). The CDR3 is 13 amino acids. V lost 1 base and J lost 7, with 8 bases in between. CDR3: CASSLYEGEKLFF. CDR3 in DNA: TGTGCCAGCAGCTTGTACGAGGGTGAAAAACTGTTTTTT.

The V call is TRBV6-6, the J call TRBJ1-5; 7 bases line up with TRBD1. The CDR3 is 14 residues long. Germline CDR1 MNHNY, CDR2 SVGAGI (reference sequence). After removal of 7 bases from V and 2 bases from J, the junction contained 5 bases not matched to a gene. DNA of the CDR3: TGTGCCAGCAACCCTGACAGGGGCAATCAGCCCCAGCATTTT. Amino acids: CASNPDRGNQPQHF.

The V and J genes are TRBV3-1 (or the pseudogene TRBV3-2) and TRBJ2-3; 8 bases are a match to TRBD2. The V segment lost 2 bases and the J segment 0 bases; nucleotides outside the gene matches: 1. CDR1 is LGHDT, CDR2 YNNKEL, per germline (reference sequence). CDR3 length: 15 residues. CDR3 DNA: TGTGCCAGCAGCCAAATAGCGGGGAGCACAGATACGCAGTATTTT. It translates to CASSQIAGSTDTQYF.

This clone was seen ten or more times. The chain carries TRBV7-3 and TRBJ2-3; TRBD1 matches at 10 bases. From germline, CDR1 is SGHTA and CDR2 FQGTGA. CDR3 length: 16 amino acids. V dropped 2 bases and J dropped 2; count of bases not matched to a gene: 4. This CDR3 reads CASSLDRGRNTDTQYF. Written as DNA, the CDR3 is TGTGCCAGCAGCTTAGACAGGGGGCGTAACACAGATACGCAGTATTTT.

The chain joins TRBV3-1 (or the pseudogene TRBV3-2) to TRBJ2-2, with 8 nucleotides matching TRBD1. In germline, CDR1 is LGHDT, CDR2 YNNKEL (reference sequence). This CDR3 spans 17 amino acids. J was trimmed by 0 bases and V by 1 base; bases with no gene match: 4. CDR3 protein: CASSQAPGGTNTGELFF. DNA of the CDR3: TGTGCCAGCAGCCAAGCGCCAGGGGGCACGAACACCGGGGAGCTGTTTTTT.

This clone occurred many times. Different DNA sequences within this sample yield the same CDR3. The chain has TRBV11-2 and TRBJ2-7, with D possibly being TRBD1 (7 bases). The CDR3 contains 14 residues. CDR1 is SGHAT and CDR2 is FQNNGV in the germline V gene. The V and J ends lost 4 bases and 4 bases respectively, with 14 bases between them. The CDR3 loop is CASSWGDRGYEQYV. The CDR3 nucleotides read TGTGCCAGCAGCTGGGGGGACAGAGGGTACGAGCAGTACGTC.

The rearrangement uses TRBV2 and TRBJ1-2; 7 bases match TRBD1. The CDR3 is 15 residues long. The germline CDR1 and CDR2 sequences are SNHLY and FYNNEI. V dropped 3 bases and J dropped 6; count of bases not matched to a gene: 10. CDR3 DNA: TGTGCCAGCAGTGATCTCCGGACAGGATTTCATGGCTACACCTTC. Translation gives CASSDLRTGFHGYTF.

V gene TRBV6-2 or TRBV6-3 combines with J gene TRBJ1-1; no firm D call. The V end was cut by 0 bases, the J end by 1 base, with 6 bases between. Germline CDR1 MNHEY, CDR2 SVGEGT. This CDR3 spans 14 amino acids. The CDR3 sequence: CASSYSGRNTEAFF. The CDR3 DNA is TGTGCCAGCAGTTACTCGGGGAGGAACACTGAAGCTTTCTTT.

The chain has TRBV6-5 and TRBJ1-6; D is perhaps TRBD1 (5 bases). Looked up from germline, CDR1 is MNHEY and CDR2 is SVGAGI. The CDR3 extends over 13 amino acids. V was pared by 6 bases and J by 7 bases, with 10 bases between. CDR3 DNA: TGTGCCAGCAGGCGTGGGGCCAATTCACCCCTCCACTTT. It specifies CASRRGANSPLHF.

The genes are TRBV5-4 and TRBJ1-1; D is possibly TRBD1 (6 bases). Between the trimmed V and J ends, which lost 0 bases and 5 bases, there was a span of 20 bases. Germline V gene sequence: CDR1 SGHNT, CDR2 YYREEE (reference sequence). This CDR3 has 17 amino acids. Here the CDR3 reads CASSLALSTGSDTEAFF. The DNA of the CDR3 is TGTGCCAGCAGCTTGGCATTATCGACAGGAAGTGATACTGAAGCTTTCTTT.

V usage is TRBV6-4 and J usage is TRBJ1-2; TRBD1 matches at 8 bases. CDR3 size: 14 residues. Germline V gene lookup returns CDR1 MRHNA and CDR2 SNTAGT. Losses at the gene ends were 6 bases for V and 0 bases for J; bases not matched to a gene: 3. The CDR3 region has the DNA TGTGCCAGCAGCTCAGGGGGCCCTAACTATGGCTACACCTTC. The encoded protein is CASSSGGPNYGYTF.

The chain is built from TRBV6-2 or TRBV6-3 and TRBJ2-3; 10 bases align to TRBD2. Germline V CDR1 and CDR2: MNHEY, SVGEGT. V was clipped by 6 bases and J by 3 bases; unmatched bases: 6. The CDR3 sequence is 15 residues long. CDR3 loop: CASSFLAGETDTQYF. CDR3 in DNA: TGTGCCAGCAGCTTTCTAGCGGGGGAAACAGATACGCAGTATTTT.

This clone appeared a few times. This chain joins TRBV21-1 and TRBJ1-6. TRBV21-1 represents a pseudogene. CDR3 length: 17 residues. CDR3 in amino acids: CASSGLERDSRGSPLHF. In nucleotides, the CDR3 is TGTGCCAGCAGCGGCCTCGAACGGGACTCCCGGGGTTCACCCCTCCACTTT.

V gene TRBV30 combines with J gene TRBJ1-2; 10 bases fit TRBD1. Germline trimming cut 7 bases from V and 7 bases from J; bases unmatched to any gene: 6. This CDR3 is 12 amino acids long. The germline V gene has CDR1 GTSNPN and CDR2 SVGIG (reference sequence). In DNA, the CDR3 is TGTGCCTACTGGACAGGGGGGCTTGGCTACACCTTC. Its translation: CAYWTGGLGYTF.